This record looks at one T cell receptor beta chain sequence and its context. Trimming removed 5 bases at V and 5 bases at J, with 10 bases between. The V gene's germline CDR1 is SQVTM and CDR2 ANQGSEA. The CDR3 has 11 amino acids. The data belong to a study of identifying expanded T cells in peripheral blood. TCRdb's table, derived via immunoSEQ multiplex PCR, lists solely in-frame clones and lacks some. Among over 85,000 clones, roughly 88% were seen once, and the ten largest hold 13% to 15%. This receptor was taken from a person aged 18 to 75 in good health. Sequenced material: blood. The V and J genes are TRBV29-1 and TRBJ2-7, with no clear D. CDR3: CSVSGLDEQYF. The CDR3 coding sequence is TGCAGCGTTTCTGGGTTGGACGAGCAGTACTTC.